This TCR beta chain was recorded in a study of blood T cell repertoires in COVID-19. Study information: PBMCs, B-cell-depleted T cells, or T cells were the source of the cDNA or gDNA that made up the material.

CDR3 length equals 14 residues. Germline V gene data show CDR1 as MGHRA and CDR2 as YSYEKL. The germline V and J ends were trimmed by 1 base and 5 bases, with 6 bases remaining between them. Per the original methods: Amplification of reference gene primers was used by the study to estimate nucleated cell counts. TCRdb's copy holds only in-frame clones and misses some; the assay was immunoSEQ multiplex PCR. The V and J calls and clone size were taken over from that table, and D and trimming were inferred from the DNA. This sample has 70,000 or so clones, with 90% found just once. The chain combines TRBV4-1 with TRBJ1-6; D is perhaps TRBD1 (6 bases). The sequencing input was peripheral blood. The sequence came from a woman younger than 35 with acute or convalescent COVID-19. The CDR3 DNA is TGCGCCAGCAGCCAAGCAGGGGATAATTCACCCCTCCACTTT. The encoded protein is CASSQAGDNSPLHF.